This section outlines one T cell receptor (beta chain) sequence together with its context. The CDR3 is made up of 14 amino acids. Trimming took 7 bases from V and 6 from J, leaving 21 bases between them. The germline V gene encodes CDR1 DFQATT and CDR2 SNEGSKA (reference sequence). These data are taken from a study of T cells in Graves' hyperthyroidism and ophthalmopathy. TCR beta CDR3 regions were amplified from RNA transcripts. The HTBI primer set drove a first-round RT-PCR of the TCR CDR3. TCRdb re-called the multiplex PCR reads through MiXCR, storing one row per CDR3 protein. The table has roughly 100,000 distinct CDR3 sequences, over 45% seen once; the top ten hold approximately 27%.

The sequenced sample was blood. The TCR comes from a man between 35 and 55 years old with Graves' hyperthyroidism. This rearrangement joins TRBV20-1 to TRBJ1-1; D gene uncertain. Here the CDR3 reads CSDRNRVNSAEAFF. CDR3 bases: TGCAGTGATCGGAATAGGGTGAACAGTGCTGAAGCTTTCTTT.